The clone carrying this T cell receptor beta chain was seen repeatedly, ten times or more. The antigen is unknown. This specimen belongs to a study of T-cell memory formation after mild COVID-19. Study results and caveats: The CD4+ clones that contracted clustered mainly within CM and EM, and the CD8+ clones concentrated in EMRA.

CDR3 length: 12 residues. V dropped 3 bases and J dropped 5 bases, with 8 bases sitting between them. One entry per CDR3 protein, called by TCRdb with MiXCR from the 5' RACE reads. Of 470,000 or so distinct CDR3 sequences in the sample, around 25% were seen once. The V call is TRBV12-3 or TRBV12-4, the J call TRBJ2-7, with D possibly TRBD2 on 5 matching bases. The TCR was taken from an adult woman who had mild COVID-19 (a few samples of this study predate the infection). Cell type and time point are not known. Sequencing used PBMCs or a T cell subset sorted from them (not recorded which). In DNA form, the CDR3 reads TGTGCCAGCAGTTTGGTCGGGGACGAGCAGTACTTC. Amino acids: CASSLVGDEQYF.